Sequencing of this T cell receptor (beta chain) was carried out in a study of cytomegalovirus exposure and HLA in healthy donors. PCR was performed using 60 Vbeta and 13 Jbeta primers. Using immunoSEQ multiplex PCR, the repertoire was profiled, and TCRdb retains in-frame clones only, with some absent. The profile covers some 200,000 clones, with about 70% appearing a single time and less than 3% taken by the ten largest. CDR3 size: 16 residues. The germline V gene has CDR1 SGHTS and CDR2 YDEGEE. After removal of 0 bases from V and 2 bases from J, the junction contained 1 base not matched to a gene. The sequence was obtained from a man aged 35 to 55 in good health and CMV-seropositive. The rearrangement uses TRBV5-8 and TRBJ2-5; 13 positions agree with TRBD2. The sample consisted of PBMCs. The CDR3 here is CASSLGGLAGQETQYF. CDR3 coding DNA: TGTGCCAGCAGCTTGGGGGGACTAGCGGGGCAAGAGACCCAGTACTTC.